This TCR beta chain was captured by sequencing in a study of spatial heterogeneity in lung cancer. Notes on the study in general: Ubiquitous expanded tumor TCRs showed up in blood more at resection than follow-up.

Noted time point: sample taken at primary tumor resection. Sequencing of whole RNA from tumor, nontumor lung or frozen PBMC involved no sorting. Via MiXCR, TCRdb re-called the 5' RACE reads, giving one row per CDR3 protein. The repertoire holds tens of thousands of distinct CDR3 sequences, around 5.2% seen once, with more than 25% in the top ten. This clonotype has at least ten counts. Its matching antigen is unknown. Germline V gene data show CDR1 as SNHLY and CDR2 as FYNNEI. V gave up 2 bases and J gave up 10 bases, with 9 bases separating them. There are 13 residues in the CDR3. The clonotype comes from a female donor with early-stage non-small cell lung cancer. V usage is TRBV2 and J usage is TRBJ1-6, with D possibly TRBD1 on 6 matching bases. The sample in question was PBMCs, obtained at surgery. The CDR3 nucleotides read TGTGCCAGCAGTGAATTGGACAGCTCACCCCTCCACTTT. Its translation is CASSELDSSPLHF.